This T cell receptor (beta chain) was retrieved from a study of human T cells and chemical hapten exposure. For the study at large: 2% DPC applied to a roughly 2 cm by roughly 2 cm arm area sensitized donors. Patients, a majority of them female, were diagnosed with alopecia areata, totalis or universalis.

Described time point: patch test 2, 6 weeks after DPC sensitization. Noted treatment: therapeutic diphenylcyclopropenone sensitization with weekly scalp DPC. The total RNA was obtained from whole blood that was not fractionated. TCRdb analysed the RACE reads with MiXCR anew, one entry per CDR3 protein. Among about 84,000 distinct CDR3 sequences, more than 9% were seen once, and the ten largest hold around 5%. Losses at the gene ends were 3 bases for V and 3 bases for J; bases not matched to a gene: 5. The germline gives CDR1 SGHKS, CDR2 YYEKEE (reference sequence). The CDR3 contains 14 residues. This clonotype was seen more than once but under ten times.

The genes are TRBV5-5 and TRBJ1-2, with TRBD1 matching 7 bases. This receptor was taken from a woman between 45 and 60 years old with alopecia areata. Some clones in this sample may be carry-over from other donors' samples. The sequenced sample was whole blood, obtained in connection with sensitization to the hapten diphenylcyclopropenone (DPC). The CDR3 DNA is TGTGCCAGCAGCTCGGAAACAGGGGACTATGGCTACACCTTC. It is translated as CASSSETGDYGYTF.